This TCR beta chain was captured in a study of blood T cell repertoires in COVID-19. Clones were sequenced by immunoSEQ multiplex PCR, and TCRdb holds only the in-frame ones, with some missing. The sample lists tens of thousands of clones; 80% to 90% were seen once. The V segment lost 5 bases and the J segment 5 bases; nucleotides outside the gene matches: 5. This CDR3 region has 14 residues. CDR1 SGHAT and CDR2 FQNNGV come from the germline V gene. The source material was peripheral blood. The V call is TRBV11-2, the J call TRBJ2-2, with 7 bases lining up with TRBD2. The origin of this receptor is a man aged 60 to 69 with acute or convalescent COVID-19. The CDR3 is CASSPHGGTGELFF. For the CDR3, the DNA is TGTGCCAGCAGCCCCCACGGGGGGACCGGGGAGCTGTTTTTT.